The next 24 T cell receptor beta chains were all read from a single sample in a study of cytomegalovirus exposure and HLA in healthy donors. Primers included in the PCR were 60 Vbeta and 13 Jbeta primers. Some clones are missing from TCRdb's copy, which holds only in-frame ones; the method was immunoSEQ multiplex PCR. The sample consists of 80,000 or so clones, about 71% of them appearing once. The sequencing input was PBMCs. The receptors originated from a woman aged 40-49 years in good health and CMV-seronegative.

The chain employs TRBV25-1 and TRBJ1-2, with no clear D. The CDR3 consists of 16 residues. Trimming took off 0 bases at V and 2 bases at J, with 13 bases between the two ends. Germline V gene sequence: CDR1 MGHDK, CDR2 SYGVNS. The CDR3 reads CASSEYFSPANYGYTF. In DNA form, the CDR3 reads TGTGCCAGCAGTGAATATTTTTCCCCAGCGAACTATGGCTACACCTTC.

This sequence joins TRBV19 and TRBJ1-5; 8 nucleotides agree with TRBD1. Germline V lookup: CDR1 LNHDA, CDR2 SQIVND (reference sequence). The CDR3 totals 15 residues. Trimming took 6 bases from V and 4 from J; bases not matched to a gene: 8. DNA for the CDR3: TGTGCCAGTAGGACAGGGGAGATCGGGAATCAGCCCCAGCATTTT. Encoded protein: CASRTGEIGNQPQHF.

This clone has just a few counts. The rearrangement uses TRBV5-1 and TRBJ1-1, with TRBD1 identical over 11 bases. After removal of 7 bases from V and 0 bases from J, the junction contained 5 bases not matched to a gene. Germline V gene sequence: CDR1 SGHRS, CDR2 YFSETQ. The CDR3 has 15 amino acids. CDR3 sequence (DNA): TGCGCCAGCGGGACAGGGGGAATGGTGAACACTGAAGCTTTCTTT. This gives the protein CASGTGGMVNTEAFF. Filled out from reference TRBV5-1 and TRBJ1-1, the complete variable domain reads KAGVTQTPRYLIKTRGQQVTLSCSPISGHRSVSWYQQTPGQGLQFLFEYFSETQRNKGNFPGRFSGRQFSNSRSEMNVSTLELGDSALYLCASGTGGMVNTEAFFGQGTRLTVV.

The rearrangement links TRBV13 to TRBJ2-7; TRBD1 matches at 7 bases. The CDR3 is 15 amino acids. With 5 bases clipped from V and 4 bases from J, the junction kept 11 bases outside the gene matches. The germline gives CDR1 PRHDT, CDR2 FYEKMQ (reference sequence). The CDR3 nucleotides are TGTGCCAGCAGCCTGAGACTGACAGGGCGGTACGAGCAGTACTTC. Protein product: CASSLRLTGRYEQYF. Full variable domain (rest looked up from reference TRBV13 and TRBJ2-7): AAGVIQSPRHLIKEKRETATLKCYPIPRHDTVYWYQQGPGQDPQFLISFYEKMQSDKGSIPDRFSAQQFSDYHSELNMSSLELGDSALYFCASSLRLTGRYEQYFGPGTRLTVT.

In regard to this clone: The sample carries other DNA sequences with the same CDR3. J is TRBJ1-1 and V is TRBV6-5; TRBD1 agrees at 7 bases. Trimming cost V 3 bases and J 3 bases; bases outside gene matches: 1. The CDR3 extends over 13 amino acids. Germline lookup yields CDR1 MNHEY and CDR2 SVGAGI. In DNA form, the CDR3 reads TGTGCCAGCAGTTATGACAGGGACACTGAAGCTTTCTTT. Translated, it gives CASSYDRDTEAFF.

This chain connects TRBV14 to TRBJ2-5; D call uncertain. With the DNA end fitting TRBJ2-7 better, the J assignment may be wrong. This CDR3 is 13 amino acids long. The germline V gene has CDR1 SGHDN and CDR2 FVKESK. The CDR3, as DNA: TGTGCCAGCAGCCAAAGGCTAGGCTACGAGCAGTACTTC. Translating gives CASSQRLGYEQYF.

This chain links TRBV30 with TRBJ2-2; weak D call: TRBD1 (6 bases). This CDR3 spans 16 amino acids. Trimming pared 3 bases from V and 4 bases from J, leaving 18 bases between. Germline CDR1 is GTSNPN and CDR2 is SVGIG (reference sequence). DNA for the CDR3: TGTGCCTGGAGGGCCCCCCAGGGGACGGGCACCGGGGAGCTGTTTTTT. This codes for CAWRAPQGTGTGELFF.

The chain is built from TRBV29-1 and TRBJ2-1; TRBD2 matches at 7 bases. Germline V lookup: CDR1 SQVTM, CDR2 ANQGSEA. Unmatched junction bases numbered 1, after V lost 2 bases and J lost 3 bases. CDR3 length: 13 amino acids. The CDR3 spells CSVETGGYNEQFF. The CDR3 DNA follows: TGCAGCGTTGAAACGGGGGGCTACAATGAGCAGTTCTTC.

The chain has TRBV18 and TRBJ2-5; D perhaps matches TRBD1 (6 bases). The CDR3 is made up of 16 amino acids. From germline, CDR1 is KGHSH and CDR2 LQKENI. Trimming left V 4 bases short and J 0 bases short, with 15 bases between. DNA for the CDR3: TGTGCCAGCTCACGGGGATCCAGGGGTAACCAAGAGACCCAGTACTTC. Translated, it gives CASSRGSRGNQETQYF.

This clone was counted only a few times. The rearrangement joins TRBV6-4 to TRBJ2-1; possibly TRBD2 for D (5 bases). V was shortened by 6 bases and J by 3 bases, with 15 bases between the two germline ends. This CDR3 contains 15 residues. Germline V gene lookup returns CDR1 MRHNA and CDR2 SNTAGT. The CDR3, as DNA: TGTGCCAGCAGCGATAGACCTGCGGGCTACAATGAGCAGTTCTTC. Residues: CASSDRPAGYNEQFF.

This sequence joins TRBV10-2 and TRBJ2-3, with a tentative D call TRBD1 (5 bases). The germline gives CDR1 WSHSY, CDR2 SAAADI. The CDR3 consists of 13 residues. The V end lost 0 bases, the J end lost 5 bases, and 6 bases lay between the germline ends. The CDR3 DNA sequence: TGCGCCAGCAGTGAGTCTAGGGGAGATACGCAGTATTTT. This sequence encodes CASSESRGDTQYF.

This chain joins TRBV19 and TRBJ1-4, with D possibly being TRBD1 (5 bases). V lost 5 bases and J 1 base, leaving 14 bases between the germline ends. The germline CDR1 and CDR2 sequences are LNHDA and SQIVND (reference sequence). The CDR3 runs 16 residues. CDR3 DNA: TGTGCCAGTAGTGTTCAGACAGTCCGAACTAATGAAAAACTGTTTTTT. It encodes CASSVQTVRTNEKLFF.

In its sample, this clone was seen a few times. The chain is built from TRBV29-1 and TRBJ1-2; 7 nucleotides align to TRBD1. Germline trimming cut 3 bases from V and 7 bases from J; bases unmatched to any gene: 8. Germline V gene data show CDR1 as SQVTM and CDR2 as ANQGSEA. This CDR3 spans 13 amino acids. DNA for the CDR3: TGCAGCGTTGACCTTACAGGGGAAGGTGGCTACACCTTC. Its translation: CSVDLTGEGGYTF.

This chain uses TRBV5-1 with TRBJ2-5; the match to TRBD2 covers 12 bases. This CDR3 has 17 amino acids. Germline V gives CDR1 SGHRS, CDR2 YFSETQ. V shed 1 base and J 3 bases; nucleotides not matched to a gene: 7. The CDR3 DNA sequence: TGCGCCAGCAGCTTGTTGGCTAGCGGGGGGGCTAAAGAGACCCAGTACTTC. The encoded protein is CASSLLASGGAKETQYF.

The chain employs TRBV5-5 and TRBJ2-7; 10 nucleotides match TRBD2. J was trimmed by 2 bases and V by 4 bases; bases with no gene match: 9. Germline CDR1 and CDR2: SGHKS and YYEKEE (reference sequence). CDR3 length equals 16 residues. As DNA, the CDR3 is TGTGCCAGCAGCCCAAATCCTAGCGGGAGAACCTACGAGCAGTACTTC. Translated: CASSPNPSGRTYEQYF.

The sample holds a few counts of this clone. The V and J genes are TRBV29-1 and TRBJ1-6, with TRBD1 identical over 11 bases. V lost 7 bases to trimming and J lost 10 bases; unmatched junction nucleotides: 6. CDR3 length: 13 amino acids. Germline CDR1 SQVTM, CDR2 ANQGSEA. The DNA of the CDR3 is TGCAGCGCGAGGACAGGGGGCGACTCACCCCTCCACTTT. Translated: CSARTGGDSPLHF.

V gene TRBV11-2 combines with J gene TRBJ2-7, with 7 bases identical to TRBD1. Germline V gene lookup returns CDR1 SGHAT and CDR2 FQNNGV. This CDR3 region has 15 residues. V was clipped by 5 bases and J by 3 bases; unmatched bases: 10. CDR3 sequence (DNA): TGTGCCAGCAGCCCCCGGACAGGTTTGGGCTACGAGCAGTACTTC. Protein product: CASSPRTGLGYEQYF.

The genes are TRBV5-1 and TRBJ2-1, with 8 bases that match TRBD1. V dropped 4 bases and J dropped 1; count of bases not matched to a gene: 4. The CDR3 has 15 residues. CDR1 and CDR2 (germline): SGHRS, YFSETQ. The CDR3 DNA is TGCGCCAGCAGCCCACAGGGGGGATCCTACAATGAGCAGTTCTTC. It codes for CASSPQGGSYNEQFF.

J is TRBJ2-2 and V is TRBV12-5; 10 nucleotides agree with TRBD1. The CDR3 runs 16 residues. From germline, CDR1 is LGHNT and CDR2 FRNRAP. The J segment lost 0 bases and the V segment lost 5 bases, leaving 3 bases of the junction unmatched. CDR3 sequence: CASGPGTGANTGELFF. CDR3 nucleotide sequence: TGTGCTAGTGGTCCGGGGACAGGGGCGAACACCGGGGAGCTGTTTTTT.

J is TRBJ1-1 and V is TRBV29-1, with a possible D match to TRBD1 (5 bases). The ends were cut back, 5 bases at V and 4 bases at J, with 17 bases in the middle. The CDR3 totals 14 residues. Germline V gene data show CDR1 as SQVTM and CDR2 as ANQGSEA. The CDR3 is CSVLQEGRGTEAFF. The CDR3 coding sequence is TGCAGCGTTTTACAGGAGGGGAGAGGCACTGAAGCTTTCTTT.

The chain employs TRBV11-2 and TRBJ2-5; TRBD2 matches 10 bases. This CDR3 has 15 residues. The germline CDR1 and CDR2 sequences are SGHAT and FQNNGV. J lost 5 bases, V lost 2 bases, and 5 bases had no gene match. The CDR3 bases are TGTGCCAGCAGCTTACTAGCGGGAGTTGTTGAGACCCAGTACTTC. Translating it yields CASSLLAGVVETQYF.

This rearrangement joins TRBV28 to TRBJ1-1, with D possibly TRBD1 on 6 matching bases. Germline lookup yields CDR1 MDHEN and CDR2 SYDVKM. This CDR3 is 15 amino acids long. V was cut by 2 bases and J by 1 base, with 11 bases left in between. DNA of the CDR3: TGTGCCAGCAGTTTAGCAGGGGTTTGGAACACTGAAGCTTTCTTT. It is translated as CASSLAGVWNTEAFF. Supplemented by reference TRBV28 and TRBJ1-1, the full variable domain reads DVKVTQSSRYLVKRTGEKVFLECVQDMDHENMFWYRQDPGLGLRLIYFSYDVKMKEKGDIPEGYSVSREKKERFSLILESASTNQTSMYLCASSLAGVWNTEAFFGQGTRLTVV.

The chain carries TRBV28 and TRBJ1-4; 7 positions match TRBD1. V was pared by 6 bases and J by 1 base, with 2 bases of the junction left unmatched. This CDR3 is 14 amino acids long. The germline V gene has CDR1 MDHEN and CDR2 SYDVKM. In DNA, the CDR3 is TGTGCCAGCAGGGCAGGGGGAACTAATGAAAAACTGTTTTTT. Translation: CASRAGGTNEKLFF.

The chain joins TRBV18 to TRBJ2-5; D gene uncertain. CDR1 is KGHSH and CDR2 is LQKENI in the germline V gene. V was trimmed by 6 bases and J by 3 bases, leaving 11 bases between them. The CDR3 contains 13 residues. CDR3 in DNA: TGTGCCAGCTCCCCTTCGGGTGAAGAGACCCAGTACTTC. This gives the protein CASSPSGEETQYF.